The 15 T cell receptor beta chains reported below all come from one sample, sequenced in a study of post-analysis software for immune sequencing data. Study observations and caveats: Compared with controls, patients had more of 4 or 5 TRBV segments, including TRBV5-6, TRBV5-1 and TRBV20-1.

Their antigens remain unidentified. The TCR beta cDNA libraries contained unique molecular identifiers. TCRdb recomputed calls from the PCR reads with MiXCR, one row per CDR3 protein. In the table there are about 820,000 distinct CDR3 sequences, about 53% of which are singletons. The source material was blood. These receptors originate from a girl aged 10-17 years with multiple sclerosis.

V and J are TRBV6-4 and TRBJ1-2; possible D gene TRBD1, 6 bases. Germline CDR1 is MRHNA and CDR2 is SNTAGT. V was pared by 0 bases and J by 4 bases, with 12 bases between. This CDR3 is built from 15 residues. The CDR3 spells CASSDSGGGGYGYTF. In DNA, the CDR3 is TGTGCCAGCAGTGACTCGGGGGGGGGCGGCTATGGCTACACCTTC.

The V call is TRBV6-6, the J call TRBJ1-2; no definite D call. Germline CDR1 and CDR2: MNHNY and SVGAGI (reference sequence). V lost 6 bases and J 4 bases, leaving 12 bases between the germline ends. This CDR3 is 13 amino acids long. The CDR3 reads CASRTREAYGYTF. CDR3 DNA sequence: TGTGCCAGCAGAACGAGAGAAGCCTATGGCTACACCTTC.

This clonotype was detected only a few times. The chain has TRBV3-1 and TRBJ2-1, with unresolved D. The V gene's germline CDR1 is LGHDT and CDR2 YNNKEL (reference sequence). Deletions cut 4 bases from V and 7 bases from J, with 11 bases between. The CDR3 spans 13 residues. CDR3 in DNA: TGTGCCAGCAGCCGCCGGGTGGGGAATGAGCAGTTCTTC. This gives the protein CASSRRVGNEQFF.

The chain uses TRBV3-1 and TRBJ2-1, with 7 bases aligning to TRBD1. The germline CDR1 and CDR2 sequences are LGHDT and YNNKEL (reference sequence). The CDR3 contains 13 residues. J was trimmed by 8 bases and V by 3 bases; bases with no gene match: 4. CDR3: CASSHRQGDEQFF. The CDR3 DNA follows: TGTGCCAGCAGCCATCGACAGGGCGATGAGCAGTTCTTC.

This clonotype was counted between two and nine times. In nucleotides, the CDR3 is TGTGCCAGCAGTGAATGGGGTAGCGACGAATACAATGAGCAGTTCTTC. Protein sequence: CASSEWGSDEYNEQFF. The rearrangement joins TRBV25-1 to TRBJ2-1; possibly TRBD2 for D (5 bases). The CDR3 length is 16 residues. Germline-derived CDR1 and CDR2 are MGHDK and SYGVNS. With 1 base removed from V and 4 bases from J, the gap between germline ends came to 14 bases. Filled out from reference TRBV25-1 and TRBJ2-1, the complete variable domain reads EADIYQTPRYLVIGTGKKITLECSQTMGHDKMYWYQQDPGMELHLIHYSYGVNSTEKGDLSSESTVSRIRTEHFPLTLESARPSHTSQYLCASSEWGSDEYNEQFFGPGTRLTVL.

This clonotype was picked up a small number of times. One junction end does not reproduce the germline sequence, and a read error may be involved. The chain joins TRBV6-6 to TRBJ1-2; maybe TRBD1 (6 bases). This CDR3 is 13 amino acids long. In germline, CDR1 is MNHNY, CDR2 SVGAGI (reference sequence). The CDR3 DNA reads TGTGCCAGCAGCAACAGGGAGGGCTATGACTACACCTTC. The encoded protein is CASSNREGYDYTF.

The chain joins TRBV28 to TRBJ2-7; the D gene is possibly TRBD2 (6 bases). V lost 4 bases and J lost 5, with 15 bases in between. The CDR3 is 14 residues long. Germline CDR1 reads MDHEN; CDR2 reads SYDVKM. CDR3 in DNA: TGTGCCAGCAGTTCCCTTTGCGGGACCCACGAGCAGTACTTC. It codes for CASSSLCGTHEQYF.

The chain uses TRBV11-1 and TRBJ2-5; TRBD2 matches 12 bases. Per germline, CDR1 SGHAT and CDR2 FQDESV (reference sequence). This CDR3 is built from 14 residues. J lost 4 bases, V lost 5 bases, and 2 bases had no gene match. DNA of the CDR3: TGTGCCAGCAGCGCGACTAGCGGGGGAGAGACCCAGTACTTC. This encodes CASSATSGGETQYF.

This chain connects TRBV11-2 to TRBJ2-3; D might be TRBD2 (5 bases). Germline V gene sequence: CDR1 SGHAT, CDR2 FQNNGV. V lost 5 bases and J lost 5, with 17 bases in between. There are 15 residues in the CDR3. In nucleotides, the CDR3 is TGTGCCAGCAGCCCCCCGGAGGCGAGGGTAGATACGCAGTATTTT. It encodes CASSPPEARVDTQYF.

This clonotype has only one observation. The V call is TRBV10-3, the J call TRBJ2-4, with 9 bases matching TRBD2. J lost 13 bases, V lost 6 bases, and 16 bases had no gene match. Germline V lookup: CDR1 ENHRY, CDR2 SYGVKD. The CDR3 covers 15 residues. The CDR3 protein is CAISRAGTSSYGQYF. The CDR3 coding sequence is TGTGCCATCAGCAGAGCCGGGACTAGCTCCTACGGGCAGTACTTC.

This chain uses TRBV27 with TRBJ2-1; 12 bases align to TRBD2. Germline V gives CDR1 MNHEY, CDR2 SMNVEV (reference sequence). The junction had 2 bases not matched to a gene; V was cut back by 10 bases and J by 1 base. The CDR3 spans 14 residues. The CDR3: CATTSGGSYNEQFF. In DNA, the CDR3 is TGTGCCACAACTAGCGGGGGGTCCTACAATGAGCAGTTCTTC.

The rearrangement joins TRBV7-9 to TRBJ2-7; D gene ambiguous. The length of the CDR3 is 14 residues. The germline V gene encodes CDR1 SEHNR and CDR2 FQNEAQ (reference sequence). Trimming removed 2 bases at V and 6 bases at J, with 14 bases between. DNA for the CDR3: TGTGCCAGCAGCTTATTCCCCCTTCTGGGCGAGCAGTACTTC. Protein product: CASSLFPLLGEQYF. The entire variable domain, with the rest obtained from reference TRBV7-9 and TRBJ2-7, is as follows: DTGVSQNPRHKITKRGQNVTFRCDPISEHNRLYWYRQTLGQGPEFLTYFQNEAQLEKSRLLSDRFSAERPKGSFSTLEIQRTEQGDSAMYLCASSLFPLLGEQYFGPGTRLTVT.

CDR3 in DNA: TGTGCCAGCAGTTTAGATGAGGTGGGTGACAGGGGGTGGGACGAGCAGTACTTC. This codes for CASSLDEVGDRGWDEQYF. This chain joins TRBV12-3 or TRBV12-4 and TRBJ2-7; 9 bases line up with TRBD1. The V gene end was trimmed by 1 base and the J gene end by 5 bases; junction bases not matched to a gene: 15. The CDR3 runs to 18 residues.

The rearrangement links TRBV29-1 to TRBJ1-2; D is possibly TRBD1 (6 bases). The CDR3 has 12 residues. The V and J ends lost 0 bases and 6 bases respectively, with 8 bases between them. Germline V gene data show CDR1 as SQVTM and CDR2 as ANQGSEA. The CDR3: CSVEEEGDGYTF. As DNA, the CDR3 is TGCAGCGTTGAAGAGGAGGGGGATGGCTACACCTTC.

The rearrangement links TRBV4-1 to TRBJ1-2; 8 nucleotides agree with TRBD1. This CDR3 has 14 residues. V lost 1 base to trimming and J lost 6 bases; unmatched junction nucleotides: 4. CDR1 is MGHRA, CDR2 YSYEKL, per germline. This CDR3 reads CASSQVDRGNGYTF. CDR3 DNA: TGCGCCAGCAGCCAAGTCGACAGGGGTAATGGCTACACCTTC.